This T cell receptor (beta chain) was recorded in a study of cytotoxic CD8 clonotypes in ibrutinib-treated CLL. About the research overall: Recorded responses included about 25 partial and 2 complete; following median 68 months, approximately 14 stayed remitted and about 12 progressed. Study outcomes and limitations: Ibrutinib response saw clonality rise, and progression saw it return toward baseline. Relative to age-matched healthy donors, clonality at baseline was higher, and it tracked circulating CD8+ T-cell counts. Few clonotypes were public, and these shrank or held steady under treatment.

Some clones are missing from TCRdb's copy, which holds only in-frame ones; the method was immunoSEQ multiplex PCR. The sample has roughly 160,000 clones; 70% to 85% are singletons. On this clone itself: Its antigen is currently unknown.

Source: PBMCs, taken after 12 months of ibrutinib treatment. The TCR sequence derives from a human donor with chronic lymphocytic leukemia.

The CDR3 nucleotides read TGTGCCATCAGTCCAGGGTTGAATTACGAGCAGTACTTC. Amino acids: CAISPGLNYEQYF. The genes are TRBV10-3 and TRBJ2-7; maybe TRBD1 (5 bases). Germline V gives CDR1 ENHRY, CDR2 SYGVKD. The CDR3 runs to 13 residues. Trimming pared 5 bases from V and 4 bases from J, leaving 12 bases between.